The 17 T cell receptor beta chains in this list originate from one sample, sequenced in a study of T-cell reconstitution after alpha-beta-depleted transplantation in children. Unique molecular identifiers were incorporated into the prepared TCRbeta library. TCRdb re-derived calls from the PCR reads in MiXCR, one entry per CDR3 protein. The table shows about 600,000 distinct CDR3 sequences, with 23% occurring only once. The material sequenced was PBMCs, mostly from graft donor cells, taken 360 days after TCRalphabeta/CD19-depleted stem cell transplant. The origin of the receptors is a boy younger than two who had a stem cell transplant for acute myeloid leukemia, so the T cells may come from the graft donor.

This clonotype was observed a few times. Germline is not matched at one junction end, which may reflect a read error. V gene TRBV12-3 or TRBV12-4 combines with J gene TRBJ2-4; D not resolved. This CDR3 comprises 13 residues. This chain's CDR3 is CASSTTGRNIQCF. The CDR3, as DNA: TGTGCCAGCAGCACTACTGGACGGAACATTCAGTGCTTC.

Only a few counts were recorded for this clonotype. The rearrangement links TRBV20-1 to TRBJ2-3, with a tentative D call TRBD2 (6 bases). CDR3 length: 14 residues. CDR1 and CDR2 (germline): DFQATT, SNEGSKA (reference sequence). The V end lost 0 bases, the J end lost 3 bases, and 10 bases lay between the germline ends. The CDR3, as DNA: TGCAGTGCTAGAGAGTATGCGGGGACAGATACGCAGTATTTT. Translation: CSAREYAGTDTQYF.

This clonotype appeared a few times. This sequence joins TRBV7-2 and TRBJ1-5; 9 positions match TRBD1. There are 16 residues in the CDR3. Germline CDR1 and CDR2: SGHTA and FQGNSA. Trimming removed 3 bases from V and 0 bases from J; junction bases left unmatched: 3. CDR3 loop: CASSFTGGNSNQPQHF. The CDR3 nucleotides read TGTGCCAGCAGCTTCACAGGGGGCAATAGCAATCAGCCCCAGCATTTT.

In this sample, this clonotype turned up a few times. The chain couples TRBV10-3 to TRBJ1-1, with 7 bases matching TRBD1. Germline CDR1 is ENHRY and CDR2 is SYGVKD. The CDR3 consists of 12 residues. V trimming: 9 bases; J trimming: 3 bases; junction bases outside the gene matches: 4. Here the CDR3 DNA reads TGTGCCATAACCACAGGGGACACTGAAGCTTTCTTT. Protein: CAITTGDTEAFF.

In this sample, this clonotype turned up many times. The chain recombines TRBV4-2 with TRBJ2-7; D gene ambiguous. The CDR3 is 12 amino acids. Between the trimmed V and J ends, which lost 0 bases and 3 bases, there was a span of 3 bases. The germline V gene encodes CDR1 LGHNA and CDR2 YNFKEQ. CDR3 loop: CASSQEGYEQYF. The CDR3 region has the DNA TGTGCCAGCAGCCAAGAGGGCTACGAGCAGTACTTC.

This clonotype was seen only once. Possible read error: a much larger clone is one base away. This sequence joins TRBV20-1 and TRBJ1-4, with D maybe TRBD1 (5 bases). Per the germline V gene, CDR1 is DFQATT and CDR2 is SNEGSKA (reference sequence). The CDR3 spans 13 residues. The CDR3 DNA follows: TGCGGTGGGGCGAGCACAACTAATGAAAAACTGTTTTTT. It is translated as CGGASTTNEKLFF.

This clonotype has a handful of counts. V is TRBV29-1 and J is TRBJ2-7; tentatively, D is TRBD1 (6 bases). Germline values: CDR1 SQVTM, CDR2 ANQGSEA. V lost 4 bases, J lost 6 bases, and 16 bases lay in between. This CDR3 is 13 amino acids long. This CDR3 is CSVGKGQGREQYV. CDR3 nucleotide sequence: TGCAGCGTTGGGAAAGGCCAGGGGCGCGAGCAGTACGTC.

This clonotype was counted only a few times. V usage is TRBV28 and J usage is TRBJ2-7; D gene unclear. V was pared by 5 bases and J by 1 base, with 12 bases between. Germline assignment: CDR1 MDHEN and CDR2 SYDVKM. This CDR3 spans 14 amino acids. The CDR3 DNA sequence: TGTGCCAGCAGTGAGAGTCTCAGTTCCTACGAGCAGTACGTC. It specifies CASSESLSSYEQYV.

This clonotype was seen at least ten times. The chain is built from TRBV21-1 and TRBJ1-1; no DNA check was done on the table's D call, TRBD1. TRBV21-1 corresponds to a pseudogene. The CDR3 has 19 residues. This CDR3 reads CASTQSKGPRRQDNTEAFF. The CDR3, as DNA: TGTGCCAGCACCCAAAGCAAAGGCCCCAGACGGCAGGATAACACTGAAGCTTTCTTT.

The chain combines TRBV7-2 with TRBJ2-7, with 8 bases matching TRBD1. V gave up 5 bases and J gave up 1 base; unmatched junction bases: 4. The CDR3 runs 14 residues. The germline V gene has CDR1 SGHTA and CDR2 FQGNSA. CDR3 region: CASSPGGWSYEQYF. In nucleotides, the CDR3 is TGTGCCAGCAGCCCAGGGGGCTGGTCCTACGAGCAGTACTTC.

J is TRBJ2-7 and V is TRBV20-1; 7 nucleotides agree with TRBD1. In germline, CDR1 is DFQATT, CDR2 SNEGSKA (reference sequence). This CDR3 region has 14 residues. The CDR3 spells CSARGPSQSYEQYV. As DNA, the CDR3 is TGCAGCGCTAGGGGGCCCTCCCAATCCTACGAGCAGTACGTC.

J is TRBJ2-1 and V is TRBV6-5; 8 nucleotides agree with TRBD2. Germline V CDR1 and CDR2: MNHEY, SVGAGI. The CDR3 is 17 amino acids. V shed 4 bases, J shed 8 bases, and the junction held 16 bases outside the gene matches. CDR3 sequence reads: CASSSLLRTSIGDEQFF. As DNA, the CDR3 is TGTGCCAGCAGTTCTCTTCTCAGGACTAGCATAGGCGATGAGCAGTTCTTC.

This clonotype was seen repeatedly, ten times or more. J is TRBJ2-3 and V is TRBV12-3 or TRBV12-4; 9 nucleotides match TRBD1. The CDR3 covers 16 residues. The J segment lost 6 bases and the V segment lost 3 bases, leaving 10 bases of the junction unmatched. The CDR3 coding sequence is TGTGCCAGCAGTTTCCACCGGGACAGGGCTCGCGATACGCAGTATTTT. Translated, it gives CASSFHRDRARDTQYF.

The chain combines TRBV3-1 with TRBJ2-7; TRBD1 agrees at 8 bases. The V gene end was trimmed by 2 bases and the J gene end by 5 bases; junction bases not matched to a gene: 2. The CDR3 length is 13 residues. Germline V gene sequence: CDR1 LGHDT, CDR2 YNNKEL (reference sequence). The CDR3 nucleotides read TGTGCCAGCAGCCAACCGGACAGGGACGAGCAGTACTTC. The encoded protein is CASSQPDRDEQYF.

CDR3 in DNA: TGTGCCAGCTCACCACTCGAAAACTACGAGCAGTACGTC. This codes for CASSPLENYEQYV. V and J are TRBV18 and TRBJ2-7; D uncertain. Germline lookup yields CDR1 KGHSH and CDR2 LQKENI. V was shortened by 1 base and J by 3 bases, with 7 bases between the two germline ends. The CDR3 sequence is 13 residues long.

V and J are TRBV4-3 and TRBJ2-1; weak D call: TRBD2 (7 bases). This CDR3 is built from 15 residues. Trimming shortened V by 0 bases and J by 6 bases, and 12 bases separated the two germline ends. Germline assignment: CDR1 LGHNA and CDR2 YSLEER. CDR3 DNA: TGCGCCAGCAGCCAAGAAGGGGGGGAAGGCAATGAGCAGTTCTTC. Its protein product is CASSQEGGEGNEQFF.

This clonotype was counted ten times or more. The chain recombines TRBV12-3 or TRBV12-4 with TRBJ2-1, with TRBD1 identical over 7 bases. CDR3 length: 15 amino acids. The V and J ends lost 8 bases and 6 bases, in that order; junction bases with no gene match: 13. CDR3 coding DNA: TGTGCCAGCTCCCTTCAGAGGGGGCTCGTCAATGAGCAGTTCTTC. This encodes CASSLQRGLVNEQFF.